The T cell receptor (beta chain) described here comes from a study of blood T cell repertoires in COVID-19. The overall study: From the United States, Italy and Spain came samples of acute and convalescent COVID-19.

Authors' analysis steps: Amplified reference gene primers provided the basis for estimating nucleated cell counts. Assay used: immunoSEQ multiplex PCR; TCRdb lists only in-frame clones, some missing. That table supplies the V and J calls and clone size; D and trimming were determined from the DNA. The top ten clones hold 3% of a sample with 130,000 to 150,000 clones, about 79% of them seen once. Germline V CDR1 and CDR2: SGHRS, YFSETQ. This CDR3 region has 12 residues. Trimming cost V 0 bases and J 8 bases, with 8 bases left between them. This clone was seen more than once but under ten times. The identical CDR3 is also encoded by other nucleotide sequences in the sample.

The source material was peripheral blood. The rearrangement links TRBV5-1 to TRBJ1-2, with D possibly TRBD1 on 6 matching bases. This TCR derives from a woman older than 75 with acute or convalescent COVID-19. The CDR3 DNA reads as TGCGCCAGCAGCTTGGAGGGGGGGGGCTACACCTTC. Translating it yields CASSLEGGGYTF. Using reference TRBV5-1 and TRBJ1-2 for the parts outside the CDR3, the full variable domain is KAGVTQTPRYLIKTRGQQVTLSCSPISGHRSVSWYQQTPGQGLQFLFEYFSETQRNKGNFPGRFSGRQFSNSRSEMNVSTLELGDSALYLCASSLEGGGYTFGSGTRLTVV.